Included here is one T cell receptor beta chain sequence, with context. Its antigen is not identified. The data derive from a study of shared clonotypes between healthy human individuals. Around 220 ng DNA, tens of thousands of T cell genomes, went into each sorted-subset replicate PCR. In the study's own analysis: Junction-only immunoSEQ data arrived without quality scores, meaning filtering differed. Assay used: immunoSEQ multiplex PCR; TCRdb lists only in-frame clones, some missing. V and J calls and clone size follow that table, whereas D and trimming were derived from the DNA. The sample holds about 2 million clones, 95% seen once. The germline V gene encodes CDR1 MNHEY and CDR2 SMNVEV (reference sequence). V shed 5 bases and J shed 12 bases, with 17 bases lying between them. The CDR3 covers 13 residues. Findings and limits, study-wide: A limitation of the genetic and exposure-history diversity represented arose from few donors.

CD4+ cells underwent separation, giving CD45RA+ naive and CD45RA-negative memory subsets. This chain joins TRBV27 and TRBJ2-4; the D is unclear. This receptor was obtained from a man aged 18 to 29 in good health. Sequencing used naive CD4+ T cells sorted from blood. The subset denotes: CD45RA+ positively selected. CDR3 amino acids: CASSPRSPRSQYF. Here the CDR3 DNA reads TGTGCCAGCAGTCCCCGATCCCCTAGGAGTCAGTACTTC.